This TCR beta chain originates from a study of Graves' ophthalmopathy and Graves' hyperthyroidism. On this clonotype itself: Its specificity is not known.

The germline gives CDR1 SNHLY, CDR2 FYNNEI. The CDR3 loop spans 9 amino acids. The TCR beta CDR3 regions underwent amplification from RNA transcripts. First-round RT-PCR with HTBI primers preceded a second-round multiplex PCR. Each CDR3 protein gets one entry after TCRdb re-called the multiplex PCR reads with MiXCR. The sample has around 1,000,000 distinct CDR3 sequences, about 35% seen once. In this cohort, patients with other autoimmune diseases, uncontrolled infections, pregnancy or lactation were excluded. General study points: A model of 13 signatures distinguished ophthalmopathy from stable hyperthyroidism at about 86% sensitivity and roughly 81% specificity.

The sequenced sample consisted of peripheral blood or thyroid tissue (not recorded which). The receptor comes from an adult man with Graves' hyperthyroidism. This chain links TRBV2 with TRBJ2-7; D is unclear. The CDR3 spells CAGNYEQYF. The CDR3 nucleotides read TGTGCAGGCAACTACGAGCAGTACTTC.